This T cell receptor beta chain was captured in a study of T-cell reconstitution after alpha-beta-depleted transplantation in children. This clonotype occurred once. No antigen is known for it. The TCRbeta library was prepared with unique molecular identifiers. MiXCR, run by TCRdb on the PCR reads, gives a single entry per CDR3 protein. This sample has about 610,000 distinct CDR3 sequences, with about a quarter found just once. Whole-study findings and limits: Expanded graft clones, several hundred of them, were reportedly the source of alpha-beta T cells about two months after transplant. From newly produced T cells came most of the T-cell counts and diversity one year after transplant.

The TCR was taken from a boy younger than two with Wiskott-Aldrich syndrome, due to receive a stem cell transplant. Source: PBMCs, taken before TCRalphabeta/CD19-depleted stem cell transplant.

CDR3 residues: CASSSISGTSGNNEQFF. CDR3 DNA sequence: TGTGCCAGCAGCTCAATAAGCGGGACTAGCGGTAACAATGAGCAGTTCTTC. This chain uses TRBV7-6 with TRBJ2-1; 11 bases align to TRBD2. CDR1 is SGHVS, CDR2 FNYEAQ, per germline. J was trimmed by 5 bases and V by 4 bases; bases with no gene match: 10. The CDR3 loop spans 17 amino acids.